This T cell receptor (beta chain) was captured in a study of T cells in Graves' hyperthyroidism and ophthalmopathy. PBMCs were collected from an approximately 10 ml volume of fresh peripheral blood. Authors of the study amplified TCR beta CDR3 regions from RNA transcripts. During a first-round RT-PCR of the TCR CDR3, the HTBI primer set was used. TCRdb re-derived calls from the multiplex PCR reads in MiXCR, one entry per CDR3 protein. The table has under 750,000 distinct CDR3 sequences, roughly a sixth seen once. Specimen: blood. The TCR sequence derives from a woman aged 45-59 years with Graves' hyperthyroidism that later progressed to Graves' ophthalmopathy.

The CDR3 bases are TGCAGCGTTGTAGTAGGAGGCACCGGGGAGCTGTTTTTT. Translated, it gives CSVVVGGTGELFF. The chain uses TRBV29-1 and TRBJ2-2, with D perhaps TRBD2 (5 bases). The CDR3 is 13 amino acids. Germline CDR1 is SQVTM and CDR2 is ANQGSEA. The V end lost 4 bases, the J end lost 4 bases, and 10 bases lay between the germline ends.